This T cell receptor beta chain was recovered during a study of identical twins. TCRdb passed the 5' RACE reads through MiXCR, listing each CDR3 protein once. The sample contains about 790,000 distinct CDR3 sequences, roughly 18% of which appear only once. This clonotype was counted between two and nine times. Healthy Caucasian donors formed the entire cohort. Trimming cost V 9 bases and J 8 bases, with 4 bases left between them. The germline gives CDR1 SEHNR, CDR2 FQNEAQ (reference sequence). This CDR3 has 8 residues. This same sample was also taken into another study, of T cells expressing NK-cell markers. Per that study: Sorted CD3+CD56+NKG2C+, CD3+CD56+NKG2C- and CD3+CD56-NKG2C+ T cells provided the TCR beta repertoires. Seropositivity for HCMV was found in seven of the eight sequenced donors, with one seronegative.

The specimen sequenced was PBMCs. The genes are TRBV7-9 and TRBJ1-2, with no clear D. This TCR came from a woman between 18 and 29 years old in good health. CDR3 region: CASGGYTF. The CDR3 DNA reads as TGTGCCAGTGGGGGCTACACCTTC.